The present T cell receptor beta chain was sequenced within a study of blood T cell repertoires in COVID-19. Using immunoSEQ multiplex PCR, the repertoire was profiled, and TCRdb retains in-frame clones only, with some absent. The sample has 150,000 to 200,000 clones, 65% to 85% seen once. Trimming cost V 4 bases and J 10 bases; bases outside gene matches: 9. The CDR3 sequence is 15 residues long. Germline values: CDR1 SEHNR, CDR2 FQNEAQ (reference sequence). The J gene is TRBJ1-6, the V gene TRBV7-9, with 8 bases lining up with TRBD1. The source is a woman aged 40 to 50 with COVID-19, enrolled during active disease. Sequencing was carried out using peripheral blood. The CDR3 bases are TGTGCCAGCAGCTACGGACAGGGAGGACGGTCACCCCTCCACTTT. Amino acid sequence: CASSYGQGGRSPLHF.